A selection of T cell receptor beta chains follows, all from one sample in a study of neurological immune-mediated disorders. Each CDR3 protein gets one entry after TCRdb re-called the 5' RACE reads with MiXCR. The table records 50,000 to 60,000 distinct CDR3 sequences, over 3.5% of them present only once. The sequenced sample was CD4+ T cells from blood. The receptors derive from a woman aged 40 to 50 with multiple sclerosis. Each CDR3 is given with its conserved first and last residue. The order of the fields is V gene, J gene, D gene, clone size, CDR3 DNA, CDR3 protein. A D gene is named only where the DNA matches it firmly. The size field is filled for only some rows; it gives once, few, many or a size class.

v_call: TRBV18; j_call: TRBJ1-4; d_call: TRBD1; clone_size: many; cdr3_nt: TGTGCCAGCCAAAGGGGACAGTTAATGGCGGAACTGTTTTTT; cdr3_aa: CASQRGQLMAELFF
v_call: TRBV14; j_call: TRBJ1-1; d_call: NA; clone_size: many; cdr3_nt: TGTGCCAGCAGCCAGGTGTTCAGGGGTGAAGCTTTCTTT; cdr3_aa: CASSQVFRGEAFF
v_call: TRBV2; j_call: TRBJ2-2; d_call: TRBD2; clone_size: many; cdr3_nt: TGTGCCAGCGGGTTGACTAGCACCGCGAACACCGGGGAGCTGTTTTTT; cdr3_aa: CASGLTSTANTGELFF
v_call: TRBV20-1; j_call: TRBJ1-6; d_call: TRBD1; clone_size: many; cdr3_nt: TGCAGTGCTAGATCGACCACACAGGGGGGATCACCCCTCCACTTT; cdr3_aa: CSARSTTQGGSPLHF
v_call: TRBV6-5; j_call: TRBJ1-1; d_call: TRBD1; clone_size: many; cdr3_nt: TGTGCCAGCAGCTCCTCGGGACAGGGATCGGATGAAGCTTTCTTT; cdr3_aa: CASSSSGQGSDEAFF
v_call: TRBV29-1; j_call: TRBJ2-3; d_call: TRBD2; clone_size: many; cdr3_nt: TGCAGCGTTGAAAACTGGCAGCGGGGGGGCACAGATACGCAGTATTTT; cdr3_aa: CSVENWQRGGTDTQYF
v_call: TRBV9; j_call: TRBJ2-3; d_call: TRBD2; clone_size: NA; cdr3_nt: TGTGCCAGCAGCGTAGCTGGAGCGGGGCCCGGAGATACGCAGTATTTT; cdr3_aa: CASSVAGAGPGDTQYF
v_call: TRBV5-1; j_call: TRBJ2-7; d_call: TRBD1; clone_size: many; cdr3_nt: TGCGCCAGCAGCTTATCGGGACAGGGGGAAGAGCAGTACTTC; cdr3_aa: CASSLSGQGEEQYF
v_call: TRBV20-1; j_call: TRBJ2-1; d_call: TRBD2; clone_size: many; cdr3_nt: TGCAGTGCTACCCCAGGGAGCGGGGGGGCCCATGAGCAGTTCTTC; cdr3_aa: CSATPGSGGAHEQFF
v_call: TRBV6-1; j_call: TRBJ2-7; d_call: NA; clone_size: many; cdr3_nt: TGTGCCAGCGGACTGACATCTTACGAGCAGTACTTC; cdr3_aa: CASGLTSYEQYF
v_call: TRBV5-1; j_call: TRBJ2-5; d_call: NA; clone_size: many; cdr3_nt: TGCGCCAGCAGCTTCATCGGCCGCGAAGAGACCCAGTACTTC; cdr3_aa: CASSFIGREETQYF
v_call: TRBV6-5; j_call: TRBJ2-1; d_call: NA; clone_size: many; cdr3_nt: TGTGCCAGCAGGGGGCTCGGGCGGAGCTCCTACAATGAGCAGTTCTTC; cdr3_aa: CASRGLGRSSYNEQFF
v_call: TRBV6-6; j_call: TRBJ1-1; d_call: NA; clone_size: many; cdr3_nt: TGTGCCAGCATCAAACAGCCTCAGAACGGAGCTTTCTTT; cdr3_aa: CASIKQPQNGAFF
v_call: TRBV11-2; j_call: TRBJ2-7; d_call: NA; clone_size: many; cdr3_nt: TGTGCCAGCAGCTTAGAAGGGACGGGGGCTGGCGAGCAGTACTTC; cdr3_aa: CASSLEGTGAGEQYF
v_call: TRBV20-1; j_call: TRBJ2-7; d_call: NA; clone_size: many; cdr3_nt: TGCAGTGCTAGACAGGACAAGACCTACGAGCAGTACTTC; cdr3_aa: CSARQDKTYEQYF
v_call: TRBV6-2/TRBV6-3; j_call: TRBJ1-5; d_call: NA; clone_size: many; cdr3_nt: TGTGCCAGCAGTTACTCGACGGAGGGTCAGCCCCAGCATTTT; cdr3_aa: CASSYSTEGQPQHF
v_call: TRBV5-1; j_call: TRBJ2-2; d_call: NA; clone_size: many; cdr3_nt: TGCGCCAGTGCACAGCAGAACACCGGGGAGCTGTTTTTT; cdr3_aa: CASAQQNTGELFF
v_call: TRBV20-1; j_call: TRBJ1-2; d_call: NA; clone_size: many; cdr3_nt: TGCAGTGCTAGTTCTCTGCTGCGGGGGGCAGGAGGTGGCTACACCTTC; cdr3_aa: CSASSLLRGAGGGYTF
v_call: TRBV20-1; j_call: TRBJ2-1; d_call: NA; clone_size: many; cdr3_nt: TGCAGTGCTAGCACAGCTGGCTCCTACAATGAGCAGTTCTTC; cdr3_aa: CSASTAGSYNEQFF
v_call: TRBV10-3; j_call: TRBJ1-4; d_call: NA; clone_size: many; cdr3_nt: TGTGCCATCAGTGAGTTGGGCAGGCGGAATGAAAAACTGTTTTTT; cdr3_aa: CAISELGRRNEKLFF
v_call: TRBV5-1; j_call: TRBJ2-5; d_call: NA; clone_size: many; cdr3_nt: TGCGCCAGCAGTCCACCCGAAGAGACCCAGTACTTC; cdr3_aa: CASSPPEETQYF
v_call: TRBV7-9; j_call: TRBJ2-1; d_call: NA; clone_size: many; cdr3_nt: TGTGCCAGCAGCTTAGTTGGGGTCAATGAGCAGTTCTTC; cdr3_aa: CASSLVGVNEQFF
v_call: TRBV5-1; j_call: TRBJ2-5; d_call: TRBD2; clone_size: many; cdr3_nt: TGCGCCAGCAGCCCCGGCGGCGGGGGGGCTGGGGAGACCCAGTACTTC; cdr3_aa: CASSPGGGGAGETQYF
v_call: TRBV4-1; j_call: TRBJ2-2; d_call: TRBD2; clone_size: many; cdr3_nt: TGCGCCAGCAGCCATCCGGGACTAGCGGAAAGATACGGGGAGCTGTTTTTT; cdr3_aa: CASSHPGLAERYGELFF
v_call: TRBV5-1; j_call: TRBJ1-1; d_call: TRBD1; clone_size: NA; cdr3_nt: TGCGCCAGCTTTCTGCAGCCAGGGGGGACTGAAGCTTTCTTT; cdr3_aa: CASFLQPGGTEAFF